The clone carrying this TCR beta chain was observed a handful of times. 13 Jbeta primers and 60 Vbeta primers were used for the PCR. Clones were sequenced by immunoSEQ multiplex PCR, and TCRdb holds only the in-frame ones, with some missing. The table includes approximately 82,000 clones, 62% detected once. This entry is derived from a study of cytomegalovirus exposure and HLA in healthy donors. The CDR3 runs to 14 residues. V dropped 3 bases and J dropped 6 bases, with 14 bases sitting between them. CDR1 PRHDT and CDR2 FYEKMQ come from the germline V gene (reference sequence). The clonotype was recovered from a young woman in good health and CMV-seropositive. The chain uses TRBV13 and TRBJ1-1, with D uncertain. The specimen sequenced was PBMCs. The CDR3 protein is CASSLPTLGAEAFF. The CDR3 nucleotides read TGTGCCAGCAGCTTGCCGACCCTCGGGGCTGAAGCTTTCTTT.